The rows below give T cell receptor beta chains drawn from one sample of a study of T cell responses to AZD1222 COVID-19 vaccine. Clones were read by immunoSEQ multiplex PCR, and TCRdb kept only the in-frame ones, dropping some. The sample holds 160,000 or so clones, around 90% seen once. Source: peripheral blood, taken on day 0 of AZD1222 vaccination. Receptors were obtained from an adult in good health. Both conserved end residues are part of each CDR3. Fields, in order: clone size, J gene, V gene, CDR3 protein. Expanded clones are given a class, and other clones once, few, many or no size at all.

size: -
J: TRBJ1-4
V: TRBV28
CDR3: CASSLEGLNEKLFF

size: -
J: TRBJ2-5
V: TRBV11-2
CDR3: CASSLDAYRGAGETQYF

size: -
J: TRBJ1-5
V: TRBV15
CDR3: CATSRGTGINNQPQHF

size: -
J: TRBJ2-7
V: TRBV7-3
CDR3: CASSLTGQESSYEQYF

size: once
J: TRBJ1-5
V: TRBV30
CDR3: CAWNTGMRNQPQHF

size: -
J: TRBJ1-1
V: TRBV6-2/TRBV6-3
CDR3: CASSQNRENTEAFF

size: -
J: TRBJ2-3
V: TRBV4-2
CDR3: CASSVAWGGTDTQYF

size: once
J: TRBJ1-2
V: TRBV14
CDR3: CASSRGANYGYTF

size: -
J: TRBJ1-1
V: TRBV20-1
CDR3: CSASPRTPATEAFF

size: -
J: TRBJ1-1
V: TRBV19
CDR3: CASLVTYGVTEAFF

size: -
J: TRBJ1-1
V: TRBV19
CDR3: CASSPGKVGNTEAFF

size: -
J: TRBJ2-3
V: TRBV19
CDR3: CATARESTDTQYF

size: -
J: TRBJ2-7
V: TRBV24-1
CDR3: CATSDSGQPFYEQYF

size: -
J: TRBJ2-7
V: TRBV7-2
CDR3: CASSFRAAYEQYF

size: -
J: TRBJ2-5
V: TRBV11-2
CDR3: CASSRGQGLRETQYF

size: -
J: TRBJ2-1
V: TRBV10-3
CDR3: CAIGTANNEQFF

size: -
J: TRBJ2-3
V: TRBV7-9
CDR3: CASSLAWSDTQYF

size: -
J: TRBJ1-1
V: TRBV27
CDR3: CASSLTGTTEAFF

size: -
J: TRBJ2-2
V: TRBV3-1/TRBV3-2
CDR3: CASSQEGVRPGELFF

size: -
J: TRBJ1-5
V: TRBV4-1
CDR3: CASSQDSSSNQPQHF

size: -
J: TRBJ1-6
V: TRBV7-2
CDR3: CASSLNSPLHF

size: -
J: TRBJ2-5
V: TRBV11-2
CDR3: CASSRGGEETQYF

size: -
J: TRBJ1-1
V: TRBV11-2
CDR3: CASSLAGDMNTEAFF

size: -
J: TRBJ2-3
V: TRBV6-2/TRBV6-3
CDR3: CASSRPGQGTQYF

size: -
J: TRBJ1-1
V: TRBV12-3/TRBV12-4
CDR3: CASRLFNTEAFF